Listed below are T cell receptor beta chains from one sample, sequenced in a study of blood T cell repertoires in COVID-19. Assay: immunoSEQ multiplex PCR; the TCRdb copy retains only in-frame clones and omits some. The table lists around 220,000 clones, about 90% of them singletons. Sequencing input: PBMCs or T cells enriched from blood (not recorded which). The receptors stem from a woman aged 18-29 years who had recovered from COVID-19. CDR3s include the opening cysteine and the closing phenylalanine or tryptophan. D genes are given only for firm matches. Not every row has a clone size; where given, it reads once, few, many or a size class.

size	D	J	V	CDR3	DNA
.	.	TRBJ1-3	TRBV12-5	CASGLAVGGHDGNTIYF	TGTGCTAGTGGTTTGGCCGTGGGGGGGCATGATGGAAACACCATATATTTT
once	.	TRBJ1-2	TRBV24-1	CAAPQDRGQGGYTF	TGTGCCGCCCCCCAAGACAGAGGACAAGGGGGCTACACCTTC
.	.	TRBJ1-1	TRBV7-9	CASSLAAGTRTEAFF	TGTGCCAGCAGCTTAGCGGCAGGGACAAGGACTGAAGCTTTCTTT
.	.	TRBJ2-2	TRBV14	CASSQGLPPGELFF	TGTGCCAGCAGCCAAGGACTCCCTCCCGGGGAGCTGTTTTTT
.	TRBD2	TRBJ2-3	TRBV5-1	CASSLGAGAGDTQYF	TGCGCCAGCAGCTTGGGGGCGGGAGCGGGAGATACGCAGTATTTT
.	.	TRBJ1-6	TRBV27	CASSIHKGVNSPLHF	TGTGCCAGCAGTATTCACAAGGGGGTTAATTCACCCCTCCACTTT
.	.	TRBJ1-1	TRBV2	CASRGGLNTEAFF	TGTGCCAGCAGAGGGGGATTGAACACTGAAGCTTTCTTT
.	TRBD2	TRBJ2-1	TRBV10-3	CAIRNQKLTSGDNEQFF	TGTGCCATCAGAAACCAAAAACTGACTAGCGGAGACAATGAGCAGTTCTTC
.	.	TRBJ2-7	TRBV2	CASTPGQGEQYF	TGTGCCAGCACCCCCGGGCAGGGCGAGCAGTACTTC
.	.	TRBJ1-1	TRBV5-6	CASSFSNTEAFF	TGTGCCAGCAGCTTCTCCAACACTGAAGCTTTCTTT
once	.	TRBJ1-1	TRBV27	CASRANAEAFF	TGTGCCAGCAGAGCGAACGCTGAAGCTTTCTTT
.	.	TRBJ2-1	TRBV29-1	CSGMDTGRYNEQFF	TGCAGCGGTATGGACACTGGTCGCTACAATGAGCAGTTCTTC
.	TRBD1	TRBJ2-1	TRBV2	CASSELGQGGSEQFF	TGTGCCAGCAGTGAACTGGGACAGGGAGGGTCTGAGCAGTTCTTC
.	TRBD2	TRBJ2-7	TRBV28	CAVWTSGGSYEQYF	TGTGCCGTCTGGACTAGCGGGGGCTCCTACGAGCAGTACTTC
.	.	TRBJ2-1	TRBV11-2	CASSIGGWRPFF	TGTGCCAGCAGCATAGGTGGATGGAGACCGTTCTTC
.	.	TRBJ1-2	TRBV28	CASSFSLYGYTF	TGTGCCAGCAGTTTCTCCCTCTATGGCTACACCTTC
.	.	TRBJ1-5	TRBV6-5	CASRRTDNQPQHF	TGTGCCAGCAGGAGGACAGACAATCAGCCCCAGCATTTT
.	.	TRBJ1-2	TRBV20-1	CSALEYNGYTF	TGCAGTGCTCTGGAGTACAATGGCTACACCTTC
.	.	TRBJ1-1	TRBV6-5	CASSRPTVNTEAFF	TGTGCCAGCAGTCGTCCGACAGTGAACACTGAAGCTTTCTTT
.	.	TRBJ1-2	TRBV19	CASSVDRHYGYTF	TGTGCCAGTAGTGTCGACAGGCACTATGGCTACACCTTC
.	.	TRBJ1-2	TRBV6-5	CASSSSGGYGYTF	TGTGCCAGCAGTTCCTCAGGAGGGTATGGCTACACCTTC
.	.	TRBJ1-2	TRBV4-2	CASSQERSGHWGYTF	TGTGCCAGCAGCCAAGAAAGGTCAGGCCACTGGGGCTACACCTTC
.	TRBD1	TRBJ1-2	TRBV24-1	CATSDTVGTGGGGYTF	TGTGCCACCAGTGATACCGTCGGGACAGGGGGAGGAGGCTACACCTTC
.	.	TRBJ1-1	TRBV10-3	CAISGRGGAYTEAFF	TGTGCCATCAGTGGTCGGGGGGGCGCTTACACTGAAGCTTTCTTT
.	.	TRBJ1-2	TRBV28	CASSPDPGSYGYTF	TGTGCCAGCAGTCCTGACCCGGGGAGCTATGGCTACACCTTC
.	TRBD1	TRBJ2-3	TRBV28	CASRYRDRGNTDTQYF	TGTGCCAGCAGGTACCGGGACAGGGGGAACACAGATACGCAGTATTTT
.	TRBD1	TRBJ1-4	TRBV10-3	CAISPRDSREKLFF	TGTGCCATCAGCCCCCGGGACAGCCGCGAAAAACTGTTTTTT